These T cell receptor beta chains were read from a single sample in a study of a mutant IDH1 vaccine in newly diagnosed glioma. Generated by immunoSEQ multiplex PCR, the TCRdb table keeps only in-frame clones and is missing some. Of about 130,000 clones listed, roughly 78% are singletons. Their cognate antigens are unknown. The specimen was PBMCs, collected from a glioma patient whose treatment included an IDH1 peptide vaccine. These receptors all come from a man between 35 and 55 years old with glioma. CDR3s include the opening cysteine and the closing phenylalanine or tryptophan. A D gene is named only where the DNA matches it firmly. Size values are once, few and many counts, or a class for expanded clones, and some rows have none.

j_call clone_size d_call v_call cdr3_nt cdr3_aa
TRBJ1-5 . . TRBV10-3 TGTGCCATCAGTGCCCAGGTCAATCAGCCCCAGCATTTT CAISAQVNQPQHF
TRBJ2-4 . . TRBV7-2 TGTGCCAGCAGCCCGACTAGTCAGGGAAACATTCAGTACTTC CASSPTSQGNIQYF
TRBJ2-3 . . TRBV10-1 TGCGCCAGCAGTGAGGTAGCAGGCCGCACAGATACGCAGTATTTT CASSEVAGRTDTQYF
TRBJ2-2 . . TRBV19 TGTGCCAGTAGTACCCTCGGACAGCAGAGGACCGGGGAGCTGTTTTTT CASSTLGQQRTGELFF
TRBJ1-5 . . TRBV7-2 TGTGCCAGCAGCCCAGGAGGAAGTCCGGGCAATCAGCCCCAGCATTTT CASSPGGSPGNQPQHF
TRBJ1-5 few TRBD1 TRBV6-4 TGTGCCAGCAGTGAGGGGACAGGCAATCAGCCCCAGCATTTT CASSEGTGNQPQHF
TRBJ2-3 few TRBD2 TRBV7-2 TGTGCCAGCAGCTTAGTATTAGCGGGGGGAGGAGATACGCAGTATTTT CASSLVLAGGGDTQYF
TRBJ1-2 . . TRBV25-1 TGTGCCAGCAGTGAATACTCGGGAGGCTATGGCTACACCTTC CASSEYSGGYGYTF
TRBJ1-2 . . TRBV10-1 TGCGCCAGCAGTGAGTCGAAGGGCAGGGGCTCGAACTATGGCTACACCTTC CASSESKGRGSNYGYTF
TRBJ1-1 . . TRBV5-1 TGCGCCAGCAGCCCCAGCATTGGTGGAGGAGGGACTTTCTTT CASSPSIGGGGTFF
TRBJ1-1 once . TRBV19 TGTGCCAGTAGTATAAACAGGGCCCCTAACACTGAAGCTTTCTTT CASSINRAPNTEAFF
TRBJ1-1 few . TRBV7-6 TGTGCCAGCAGCTTAGTGGGGACGGGCACTGAAGCTTTCTTT CASSLVGTGTEAFF
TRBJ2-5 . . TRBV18 TGTGCCAGCTCACTGCTCCGAGAGGCTAGGGAGACCCAGTACTTC CASSLLREARETQYF
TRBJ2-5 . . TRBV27 TGTGCCAGCAGTTTACGGGCGGTTTCCGCCCGGGGGGAGACCCAGTACTTC CASSLRAVSARGETQYF
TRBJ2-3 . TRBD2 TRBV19 TGTGCCAGTAGTATTCGAGGACTAGCGGGGGTTCGGACAGATACGCAGTATTTT CASSIRGLAGVRTDTQYF
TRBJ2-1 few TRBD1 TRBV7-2 TGTGCCAGCAGCTTAGGACAGGGGGCGCCGACCTACAATGAGCAGTTCTTC CASSLGQGAPTYNEQFF
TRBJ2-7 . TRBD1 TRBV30 TGTGCCTGGAGTTGGAGTCAGGGGGCGGTCGAGCAGTACTTC CAWSWSQGAVEQYF
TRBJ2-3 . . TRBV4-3 TGCGCCAGCAGCCCTCGATCGAGTTCGGGGGATACGCAGTATTTT CASSPRSSSGDTQYF
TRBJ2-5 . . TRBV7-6 TGTGCCAGCAGCGGGGGGGACAGGTTGAACCAAGAGACCCAGTACTTC CASSGGDRLNQETQYF
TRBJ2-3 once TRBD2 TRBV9 TGTGCCAGCAGCGTAGAAGGCGGCGGGAGGGTCGATACGCAGTATTTT CASSVEGGGRVDTQYF
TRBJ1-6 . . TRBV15 TGTGCCACCAGCAGACCCACCGGGGATTCACCCCTCCACTTT CATSRPTGDSPLHF
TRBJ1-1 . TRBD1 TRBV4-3 TGCGCCAGCAGCCAAGAAACTGCCGGACAGGGCAACACTGAAGCTTTCTTT CASSQETAGQGNTEAFF
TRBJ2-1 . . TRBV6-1 TGTGCCAGCAGTGAAGTCGCGGGCTACAATGAGCAGTTCTTC CASSEVAGYNEQFF
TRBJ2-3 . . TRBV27 TGTGCCAGCAGAATAAAGGGGACCGTTGGCACAGATACGCAGTATTTT CASRIKGTVGTDTQYF
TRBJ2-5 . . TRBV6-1 TGTGCCAGCAGTGAGTGGAGGCCCGAGGAGACCCAGTACTTC CASSEWRPEETQYF
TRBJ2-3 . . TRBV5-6 TGTGCCAGCAGCTGGGTGGAGGGTCTGGGAGATACGCAGTATTTT CASSWVEGLGDTQYF
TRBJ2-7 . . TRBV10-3 TGTGCCATCAGTGACCAGGGGACGACCCTCTCCTACGAGCAGTACTTC CAISDQGTTLSYEQYF
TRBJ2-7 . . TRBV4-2 TGTGCCAGCAGCCTTCGCGTGGGGGACTCGAGCTCCTACGAGCAGTACTTC CASSLRVGDSSSYEQYF
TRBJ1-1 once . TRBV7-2 TGTGCCAGCAGCTTAGGATGGCGGACTGAAGCTTTCTTT CASSLGWRTEAFF
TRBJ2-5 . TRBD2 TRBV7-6 TGTGCCAGCCGGGAGGGCGGATTGTTAGAGACCCAGTACTTC CASREGGLLETQYF
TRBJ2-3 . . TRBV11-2 TGTGCCAGCAGCTCTCTTGGGACACTTAGCACAGATACGCAGTATTTT CASSSLGTLSTDTQYF
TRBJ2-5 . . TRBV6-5 TGTGCCAGCAGTTCGCAGGACAGTAGCAGTCACTTC CASSSQDSSSHF
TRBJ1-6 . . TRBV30 TGTGCCTGGAGGCATTGGCAGGGAGAAGGGCCACCCCTCCACTTT CAWRHWQGEGPPLHF
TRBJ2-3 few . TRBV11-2 TGTGCCAGCAGCTTAGCAGGCACAGATACGCAGTATTTT CASSLAGTDTQYF
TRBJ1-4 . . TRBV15 TGTGCCACCAAGGACCCGGTGGGTGAAAAACTGTTTTTT CATKDPVGEKLFF
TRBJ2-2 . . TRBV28 TGTGCCAGCAGGGCAGGAAACACCGGGGAGCTGTTTTTT CASRAGNTGELFF
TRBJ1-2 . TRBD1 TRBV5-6 TGTGCCAGCAGCTTCATGGACAGGGACTATGGCTACACCTTC CASSFMDRDYGYTF
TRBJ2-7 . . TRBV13 TGTGCCAGCAGCCCTCCATATTCCTACGAGCAGTACTTC CASSPPYSYEQYF
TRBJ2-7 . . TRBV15 TGTGCCACCAGCAGAGAACGGATGGGTCAGCGCGACTACGAGCAGTACTTC CATSRERMGQRDYEQYF
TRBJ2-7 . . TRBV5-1 TGCGCCAGCAGCGCCACGACAAGCTACGAGCAGTACTTC CASSATTSYEQYF
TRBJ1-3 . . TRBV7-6 TGTGCCAGCAGCCGGTCTGGAAACACCATATATTTT CASSRSGNTIYF
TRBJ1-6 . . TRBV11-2 TGTGCCAGCAGTTTCGCCAAAAGGGGTCGCTCCTCCCTCCACTTT CASSFAKRGRSSLHF
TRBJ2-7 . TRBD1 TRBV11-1 TGTGCCAGCAGCTTACGCCCCGGACAGGGCACCTACGAGCAGTACTTC CASSLRPGQGTYEQYF
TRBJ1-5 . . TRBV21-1 TGTGCCAGCAGCAAAGGGGTTTTAAGGGACAGGGGTTATCAGCCCCAGCATTTT CASSKGVLRDRGYQPQHF
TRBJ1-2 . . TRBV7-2 TGTGCCAGCAGCTTCCGGGGGACGGATGGCTACACCTTC CASSFRGTDGYTF
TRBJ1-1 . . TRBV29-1 TGCAGCGTTTTTGGGGGCAAGAACACTGAAGCTTTCTTT CSVFGGKNTEAFF
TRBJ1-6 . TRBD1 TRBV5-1 TGCGCCAGCAGCCGGGAGGGACAGCACTATAATTCACCCCTCCACTTT CASSREGQHYNSPLHF
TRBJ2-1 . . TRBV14 TGTGCCAGCAGCCACAGGGTACGGGAGCAGTTCTTC CASSHRVREQFF
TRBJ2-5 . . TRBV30 TGTGCCTGGAGACGTTCGACAGGATATCAAGAGACCCAGTACTTC CAWRRSTGYQETQYF
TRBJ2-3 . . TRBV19 TGTGCCAGTAGACGGGGCCCTACGGATACGCAGTATTTT CASRRGPTDTQYF
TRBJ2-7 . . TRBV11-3 TGTGCCAGCAGCTTGGGGGAGTTGGGGGACGAGCAGTACTTC CASSLGELGDEQYF